The TCR beta chain described here comes from a study of CD8 T cells in Susac syndrome. Overall study: When blood was drawn, the patients with Susac syndrome were therapy-naive, on corticosteroids, or on intravenous immunoglobulin alone. Study-wide results and limits: Peak Susac CD8+ clonal expansion occurred in TEMRA cells and active patients.

As to this clonotype: The target antigen is unknown.

V dropped 5 bases and J dropped 2 bases, with 19 bases sitting between them. This CDR3 has 16 amino acids. Germline values: CDR1 SGHTA, CDR2 FQGTGA. An amount of RNA that ranged from roughly 0.5 to 1 ug was reverse transcribed with random hexamers. immunoSEQ multiplex PCR amplified TCR beta CDR3 across 54 Vbeta, 13 Jbeta. Each CDR3 protein is one row after TCRdb ran MiXCR on the immunoSEQ multiplex PCR reads. The table shows approximately 100,000 distinct CDR3 sequences, with approximately 94% occurring only once. The TCR was taken from a human donor with Susac syndrome. Sequenced input: CD8+ T cells from PBMCs. This chain uses TRBV7-3 with TRBJ2-7; tentatively, D is TRBD2 (6 bases). DNA of the CDR3: TGTGCCAGCAGCGCCCTCGGCGGGGCGGAGACCTACGAGCAGTACTTC. Protein sequence: CASSALGGAETYEQYF.